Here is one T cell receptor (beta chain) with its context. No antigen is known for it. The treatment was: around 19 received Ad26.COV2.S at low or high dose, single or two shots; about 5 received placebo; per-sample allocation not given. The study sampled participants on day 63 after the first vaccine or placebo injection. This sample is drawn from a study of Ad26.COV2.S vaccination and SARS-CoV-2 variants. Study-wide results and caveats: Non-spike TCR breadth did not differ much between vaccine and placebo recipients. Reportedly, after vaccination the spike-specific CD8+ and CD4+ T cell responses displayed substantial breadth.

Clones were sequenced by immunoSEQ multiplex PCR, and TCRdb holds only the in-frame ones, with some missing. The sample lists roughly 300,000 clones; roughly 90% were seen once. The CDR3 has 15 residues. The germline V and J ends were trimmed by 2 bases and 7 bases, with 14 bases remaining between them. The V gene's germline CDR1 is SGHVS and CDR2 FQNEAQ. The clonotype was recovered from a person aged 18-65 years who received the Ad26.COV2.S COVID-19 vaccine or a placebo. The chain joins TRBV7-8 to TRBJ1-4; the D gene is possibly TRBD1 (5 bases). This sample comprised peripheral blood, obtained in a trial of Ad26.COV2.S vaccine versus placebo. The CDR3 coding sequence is TGTGCCAGCAGCTTACGGAAAGGGGAAATTGAAAAACTGTTTTTT. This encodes CASSLRKGEIEKLFF.